The following is a T cell receptor (beta chain) sequence with its context. Its antigen is still unknown. Germline V CDR1 and CDR2: MNHEY, SVGAGI. Trimming shortened V by 6 bases and J by 1 base, and 9 bases separated the two germline ends. There are 13 residues in the CDR3. These donors counted as nominally healthy when sampled, but unrecorded immune exposures were likely. The record originates from a study of cytomegalovirus exposure and HLA in healthy donors. Overall study results and limits: Because they were indistinguishable, some V segments, including TRBV6-2 and TRBV6-3, were excluded. Reportedly, diagnosis of cytomegalovirus status by the classifier showed high specificity and sensitivity. Researchers reported in a later analysis that common viral pathogens appeared linked to several top clusters.

The primer mix had 60 Vbeta and 13 Jbeta primers. Data came from immunoSEQ multiplex PCR; TCRdb stores just in-frame clones and leaves some out. The top ten clones hold under 7.5% of a sample with under 150,000 clones, more than 80% of them seen once. The rearrangement links TRBV6-5 to TRBJ1-2; a weak D match, TRBD1 (5 bases). Material: PBMCs. The sequence was obtained from a woman in her twenties or thirties in good health and CMV-seropositive. CDR3 region: CASREQVNYGYTF. CDR3 DNA sequence: TGTGCCAGCAGGGAACAGGTTAACTATGGCTACACCTTC.